One sample yielded the 11 T cell receptor beta chains listed below, sequenced in a study of metastatic and nonmetastatic thyroid tumors. TCRdb reassembled clones from the PCR reads with MiXCR. The data contain 25,000 to 35,000 clones, 25% to 30% of them singletons. No patient received treatment before thyroid surgery. The sequencing sample was made of blood. Every receptor here comes from a female donor with papillary thyroid cancer or a benign thyroid nodule (not recorded which). Some clones in this sample may be carry-over from other donors' samples.

The V and J genes are TRBV6-5 and TRBJ1-1; 9 nucleotides agree with TRBD1. V lost 2 bases, J lost 12 bases, and 4 bases stayed unmatched. The CDR3 is 12 residues long. Germline CDR1 reads MNHEY; CDR2 reads SVGAGI. The CDR3 here is CASSYEDRGTFF. The CDR3 DNA reads as TGTGCCAGCAGTTACGAGGACAGGGGAACTTTCTTT.

This clone was recorded many times. The chain employs TRBV30 and TRBJ1-6; no clear D gene. Germline CDR1 reads GTSNPN; CDR2 reads SVGIG (reference sequence). The length of the CDR3 is 11 residues. V lost 8 bases and J 7 bases, leaving 9 bases between the germline ends. The CDR3 is CAAKQNSPLHF. Here the CDR3 DNA reads TGTGCCGCCAAACAGAATTCACCCCTCCACTTT.

The rearrangement uses TRBV15 and TRBJ2-1; perhaps TRBD1 as D (6 bases). This CDR3 is built from 15 residues. Trimming left V 0 bases short and J 10 bases short, with 16 bases between. Germline V gene data show CDR1 as LNHNV and CDR2 as YYDKDF (reference sequence). The CDR3: CATSRDGGPEEEQFF. As DNA, the CDR3 is TGTGCCACCAGCAGAGATGGGGGCCCCGAGGAGGAGCAGTTCTTC.

A remark on this clone: A much larger clone lies a single base off, so this may be a read error. This chain joins TRBV4-1 and TRBJ2-1; TRBD2 matches 11 bases. Per the germline V gene, CDR1 is MGHRA and CDR2 is YSYEKL. CDR3 size: 20 residues. With 3 bases clipped from V and 4 bases from J, the junction kept 17 bases outside the gene matches. The CDR3 loop is CASSQEPGLAARIGYNEQFF. The CDR3 nucleotides are TGCGCCAGCAGCCAGGAGCCGGGACTAGCGGCGCGAATCGGGTACAATGAGCAGTTCTTC.

This clone was counted a few times. The V and J genes are TRBV12-3 or TRBV12-4 and TRBJ2-7; TRBD2 agrees at 7 bases. The J segment lost 2 bases and the V segment lost 4 bases, leaving 5 bases of the junction unmatched. This CDR3 spans 14 amino acids. The CDR3 protein is CASSWASGTYEQYF. CDR3 nucleotide sequence: TGTGCCAGCAGTTGGGCTAGCGGAACCTACGAGCAGTACTTC.

This clone was seen at least ten times. CDR3 bases: TGTGCCAGCTCTCCGGGGGCAGGCCTCACCTACAATGAGCAGTTCTTC. Amino acid sequence: CASSPGAGLTYNEQFF. The gene calls are TRBV18 and TRBJ2-1; D assignment may be TRBD1 or TRBD2 (6 bases each). The CDR3 is made up of 16 amino acids. Between the trimmed V and J ends, which lost 6 bases and 2 bases, there was a span of 17 bases. The germline V gene has CDR1 KGHSH and CDR2 LQKENI.

Many counts were recorded for this clone. The rearrangement uses TRBV5-1 and TRBJ2-2; 7 bases match TRBD1. The CDR3 length is 17 residues. Germline V lookup: CDR1 SGHRS, CDR2 YFSETQ. Losses at the gene ends were 4 bases for V and 7 bases for J; bases not matched to a gene: 16. The CDR3 loop is CASSTALATGTGGELFF. The CDR3 DNA reads as TGCGCCAGCAGCACTGCCCTGGCGACAGGGACGGGCGGGGAGCTGTTTTTT.

The chain joins TRBV6-1 to TRBJ2-7, with no clear D. The CDR3 runs to 13 residues. The germline V gene has CDR1 MNHNS and CDR2 SASEGT. V lost 3 bases and J 4 bases, leaving 10 bases between the germline ends. CDR3 nucleotides: TGTGCCAGCAGTGAGGATCGGCTTTACGAGCAGTACTTC. As protein: CASSEDRLYEQYF.

This clone appeared many times. The rearrangement uses TRBV5-5 and TRBJ1-1; D is unresolved. Germline CDR1 SGHKS, CDR2 YYEKEE (reference sequence). V shed 0 bases and J shed 1 base, with 7 bases lying between them. This CDR3 spans 14 amino acids. DNA for the CDR3: TGTGCCAGCAGCTTGGACTCCGGGAACACTGAAGCTTTCTTT. This encodes CASSLDSGNTEAFF.

This clone has only a few counts. The chain has TRBV30 and TRBJ2-7; D is uncertain. The CDR3 has 13 amino acids. Trimming left V 4 bases short and J 0 bases short, with 10 bases between. Germline V gene data show CDR1 as GTSNPN and CDR2 as SVGIG (reference sequence). The CDR3 sequence: CAWTDGSSYEQYF. The DNA for the CDR3 is TGTGCCTGGACGGACGGAAGCTCCTACGAGCAGTACTTC.

This clone was seen a few times. The V and J genes are TRBV2 and TRBJ1-1; 11 nucleotides align to TRBD1. V was pared by 5 bases and J by 1 base, with 6 bases of the junction left unmatched. This CDR3 comprises 16 residues. Germline CDR1 and CDR2: SNHLY and FYNNEI. In DNA, the CDR3 is TGTGCCAGCAGTTTTCGGACAGGGGGCGGGAACACTGAAGCTTTCTTT. Translating gives CASSFRTGGGNTEAFF.